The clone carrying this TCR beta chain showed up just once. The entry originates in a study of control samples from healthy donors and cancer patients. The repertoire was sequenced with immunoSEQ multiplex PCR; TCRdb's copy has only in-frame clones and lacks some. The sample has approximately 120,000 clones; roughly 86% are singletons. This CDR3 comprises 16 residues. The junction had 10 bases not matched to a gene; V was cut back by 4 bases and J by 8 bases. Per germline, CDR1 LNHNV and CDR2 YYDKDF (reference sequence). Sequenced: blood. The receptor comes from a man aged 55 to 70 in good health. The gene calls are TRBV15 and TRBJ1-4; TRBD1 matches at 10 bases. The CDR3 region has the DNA TGTGCCACCAGCATGGACGGGACAGGGGATAAAGAAAAACTGTTTTTT. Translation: CATSMDGTGDKEKLFF.